This T cell receptor beta chain emerged from a study of cytomegalovirus exposure and HLA in healthy donors. Germline CDR1 is SGHVS and CDR2 is FQNEAQ. Trimming cost V 5 bases and J 2 bases, with 13 bases left between them. This CDR3 has 14 amino acids. As regards this clone: What it binds is not known.

PCR was performed using 60 Vbeta and 13 Jbeta primers. The data were produced by immunoSEQ multiplex PCR, yet TCRdb's version contains in-frame clones alone and is incomplete. The specimen's table records over 40,000 clones. General study findings and limits: A later analysis linked a missense DCLRE1C variant to TCR beta V- and J-gene trimming. Productive rates of about 90% or about 30% were seen for most TCR beta V segments in an earlier analysis.

What was sequenced was PBMCs. This receptor was obtained from a man in his thirties or forties in good health and CMV-seronegative. J is TRBJ2-7 and V is TRBV7-8, with D possibly TRBD1 on 5 matching bases. The CDR3 protein is CASSPSRGPYEQYF. As DNA, the CDR3 is TGTGCCAGCAGCCCAAGTAGGGGCCCCTACGAGCAGTACTTC.